These 8 T cell receptor beta chains were all obtained from the same sample, sequenced in a study of cytomegalovirus exposure and HLA in healthy donors. The primer mix had 60 Vbeta and 13 Jbeta primers. Some clones are missing from TCRdb's copy, which holds only in-frame ones; the method was immunoSEQ multiplex PCR. This sample contains approximately 50,000 clones. The sequenced material came from PBMCs. The receptor set was obtained from a female donor in good health and CMV-seronegative.

The rearrangement links TRBV19 to TRBJ1-4; D gene ambiguous. Germline lookup yields CDR1 LNHDA and CDR2 SQIVND (reference sequence). This CDR3 has 14 residues. Between the trimmed V and J ends, which lost 7 bases and 8 bases, there was a span of 17 bases. Written as DNA, the CDR3 is TGTGCCAGTATCTCACTAAGGGCGGGCGAAAAACTGTTTTTT. Amino acids: CASISLRAGEKLFF.

Worth noting for this clone: A junction end diverges from the germline sequence, so it may reflect a read error. This sequence joins TRBV13 and TRBJ2-7; TRBD2 matches 8 bases. The CDR3 is 11 residues long. Germline CDR1 PRHDT, CDR2 FYEKMQ (reference sequence). The DNA of the CDR3 is TGTGCCAGCAGCCCCGGGGGGGCCCATCACTTC. This gives the protein CASSPGGAHHF.

This chain links TRBV11-3 with TRBJ2-7; 11 nucleotides line up with TRBD2. V dropped 5 bases and J dropped 7; count of bases not matched to a gene: 10. CDR3 length: 15 residues. Germline values: CDR1 SGHNT, CDR2 YENEEA. As DNA, the CDR3 is TGTGCCAGCAGCCCTTTAGCGGGAGGGCCGGGGGAGCAGTACTTC. Translation: CASSPLAGGPGEQYF. Variable domain in full (rest from reference TRBV11-3 and TRBJ2-7): EAGVVQSPRYKIIEKKQPVAFWCNPISGHNTLYWYLQNLGQGPELLIRYENEEAVDDSQLPKDRFSAERLKGVDSTLKIQPAELGDSAVYLCASSPLAGGPGEQYFGPGTRLTVT.

This rearrangement joins TRBV5-1 to TRBJ2-2; D perhaps matches TRBD1 (6 bases). The V end lost 3 bases, the J end lost 3 bases, and 9 bases lay between the germline ends. There are 14 residues in the CDR3. The germline V gene has CDR1 SGHRS and CDR2 YFSETQ. The DNA of the CDR3 is TGCGCCAGCAGCTGGACAGATGACACCGGGGAGCTGTTTTTT. Amino acids: CASSWTDDTGELFF.

The chain joins TRBV9 to TRBJ2-1, with D possibly matching TRBD2 (7 bases). Germline CDR1 and CDR2: SGDLS and YYNGEE. V was clipped by 4 bases and J by 7 bases, with 18 bases between them. The CDR3 loop spans 15 amino acids. The CDR3 is CASSPLGGAGNEQFF. In DNA, the CDR3 is TGTGCCAGCAGCCCCTTGGGGGGGGCTGGTAATGAGCAGTTCTTC. The full variable domain, with the rest looked up from reference TRBV9 and TRBJ2-1, is DSGVTQTPKHLITATGQRVTLRCSPRSGDLSVYWYQQSLDQGLQFLIQYYNGEERAKGNILERFSAQQFPDLHSELNLSSLELGDSALYFCASSPLGGAGNEQFFGPGTRLTVL.

V usage is TRBV6-5 and J usage is TRBJ1-1; D is possibly TRBD1 (6 bases). The CDR3 length is 15 residues. Germline V gene sequence: CDR1 MNHEY, CDR2 SVGAGI. Trimming took 6 bases from V and 1 from J, leaving 15 bases between them. Written as DNA, the CDR3 is TGTGCCAGCAGACCGATGGGGGCTGGGAACACTGAAGCTTTCTTT. Translating it yields CASRPMGAGNTEAFF.

This clone shows up as medium-sized by frequency. V and J are TRBV7-2 and TRBJ2-1; D perhaps matches TRBD2 (5 bases). There are 15 residues in the CDR3. Per germline, CDR1 SGHTA and CDR2 FQGNSA. V dropped 5 bases and J dropped 8 bases, with 19 bases sitting between them. CDR3 region: CASSPRAVFSDEQFF. CDR3 nucleotide sequence: TGTGCCAGCAGCCCCCGAGCGGTATTTAGCGATGAGCAGTTCTTC.

This chain uses TRBV19 with TRBJ2-4, with D maybe TRBD2 (6 bases). The CDR3 spans 15 residues. V was cut by 3 bases and J by 0 bases, with 9 bases left in between. In germline, CDR1 is LNHDA, CDR2 SQIVND (reference sequence). The CDR3 bases are TGTGCCAGTAGTATGGGGGGTCGAGCCAAAAACATTCAGTACTTC. Protein product: CASSMGGRAKNIQYF.